Shown below are 26 T cell receptor beta chains from a single sample sequenced in a study of cytomegalovirus exposure and HLA in healthy donors. The PCR ran on 60 Vbeta and 13 Jbeta primers. This table comes from immunoSEQ multiplex PCR, and its TCRdb copy is limited to in-frame clones, with some not included. Seen here are 120,000 or so clones, about 83% observed once, and the top ten hold around 3.5%. The sequencing input was PBMCs. These receptors came from a man between 25 and 39 years old in good health and CMV-seronegative.

V gene TRBV28 combines with J gene TRBJ1-1; D gene uncertain. This CDR3 has 16 residues. Germline V gene lookup returns CDR1 MDHEN and CDR2 SYDVKM. Trimming pared 5 bases from V and 0 bases from J, leaving 16 bases between. CDR3 amino acids: CASSPLMTRLNTEAFF. The CDR3 nucleotides are TGTGCCAGCAGTCCCCTCATGACTCGGCTGAACACTGAAGCTTTCTTT.

This chain links TRBV29-1 with TRBJ1-2; perhaps TRBD1 as D (5 bases). The CDR3 sequence is 14 residues long. The V gene's germline CDR1 is SQVTM and CDR2 ANQGSEA. V shed 3 bases and J shed 4 bases, with 15 bases lying between them. The CDR3 sequence is CSVEGRGLGYGYTF. DNA for the CDR3: TGCAGCGTTGAGGGGCGGGGTCTGGGCTATGGCTACACCTTC.

The chain uses TRBV6-1 and TRBJ2-7; D is possibly TRBD2 (7 bases). Germline lookup yields CDR1 MNHNS and CDR2 SASEGT. Trimming removed 5 bases at V and 2 bases at J, with 13 bases between. CDR3 length: 14 amino acids. CDR3 protein: CASSWGGGAYEQYF. The CDR3 coding sequence is TGTGCCAGCAGTTGGGGAGGGGGGGCCTACGAGCAGTACTTC.

The rearrangement links TRBV7-2 to TRBJ2-5; 8 bases match TRBD1. Per the germline V gene, CDR1 is SGHTA and CDR2 is FQGNSA. The CDR3 is made up of 15 amino acids. V shed 5 bases, J shed 11 bases, and the junction held 16 bases outside the gene matches. The CDR3 DNA reads TGTGCCAGCAGCGCGCAGTCAGGGGGCGCGGACCAGCAGTACTTC. Protein sequence: CASSAQSGGADQQYF.

The CDR3 sequence is CASSYGMGGGEPQHF. The CDR3 nucleotides read TGTGCCAGCAGTTACGGAATGGGGGGGGGTGAGCCCCAGCATTTT. The V call is TRBV27, the J call TRBJ1-5; D may be TRBD1 (5 bases). Trimming pared 4 bases from V and 8 bases from J, leaving 18 bases between. CDR1 and CDR2 (germline): MNHEY, SMNVEV (reference sequence). This CDR3 region has 15 residues.

This chain connects TRBV6-5 to TRBJ1-1; D unresolved. Germline V gene sequence: CDR1 MNHEY, CDR2 SVGAGI. V was pared by 7 bases and J by 3 bases, with 9 bases between. The CDR3 contains 12 residues. The CDR3 DNA reads as TGTGCCAGCACGGGGATGGACACTGAAGCTTTCTTT. Its protein is CASTGMDTEAFF.

On this clone: An end of the junction differs from the germline gene, which may be a read error. The chain recombines TRBV27 with TRBJ2-7; 8 bases agree with TRBD2. Per the germline V gene, CDR1 is MNHEY and CDR2 is SMNVEV (reference sequence). This CDR3 is 14 amino acids long. The CDR3 here is CASSSTGGAYGQYF. The CDR3 bases are TGTGCCAGCAGTTCAACGGGAGGGGCCTACGGGCAGTACTTC.

The chain carries TRBV7-2 and TRBJ2-1, with 8 bases matching TRBD2. Trimming took 1 base from V and 9 from J; bases not matched to a gene: 8. CDR3 length: 15 residues. The germline gives CDR1 SGHTA, CDR2 FQGNSA. The CDR3 sequence: CASSLVPAGVGEQFF. The CDR3, as DNA: TGTGCCAGCAGCTTAGTGCCAGCGGGAGTTGGTGAGCAGTTCTTC.

The J gene is TRBJ2-7, the V gene TRBV18, with 9 bases identical to TRBD1. The CDR3 has 15 residues. V was pared by 5 bases and J by 1 base, with 6 bases of the junction left unmatched. The V gene's germline CDR1 is KGHSH and CDR2 LQKENI. The CDR3 coding sequence is TGTGCCAGCTCAACAGGACAGGGGACATCCTACGAGCAGTACTTC. Its protein product is CASSTGQGTSYEQYF.

This clone was recorded a few times. The chain has TRBV6-5 and TRBJ1-2; TRBD1 is a possible D gene (5 bases). This CDR3 has 15 amino acids. Deletions cut 2 bases from V and 2 bases from J, with 12 bases between. Germline values: CDR1 MNHEY, CDR2 SVGAGI. The DNA of the CDR3 is TGTGCCAGCAGTTACCGACAGAGTTTAAACTATGGCTACACCTTC. Its translation: CASSYRQSLNYGYTF.

The V and J genes are TRBV12-5 and TRBJ1-1, with D hard to call. V dropped 4 bases and J dropped 1 base, with 28 bases sitting between them. The germline gives CDR1 LGHNT, CDR2 FRNRAP. The CDR3 is made up of 20 amino acids. The chain's CDR3 is CASGSPSLPLISHSNTEAFF. The CDR3 DNA is TGTGCTAGTGGTTCACCGTCCCTGCCTCTTATAAGCCACTCGAACACTGAAGCTTTCTTT. The full variable domain, completed using reference TRBV12-5 and TRBJ1-1, is DARVTQTPRHKVTEMGQEVTMRCQPILGHNTVFWYRQTMMQGLELLAYFRNRAPLDDSGMPKDRFSAEMPDATLATLKIQPSEPRDSAVYFCASGSPSLPLISHSNTEAFFGQGTRLTVV.

This clone turned up a few times. This chain connects TRBV4-1 to TRBJ2-6, with D unresolved. Germline V gene sequence: CDR1 MGHRA, CDR2 YSYEKL. This CDR3 is built from 20 residues. Trimming removed 0 bases at V and 1 base at J, with 19 bases between. CDR3 loop: CASSQELTNTQSSGANVLTF. The CDR3 DNA reads TGCGCCAGCAGCCAAGAACTTACTAATACCCAATCATCTGGGGCCAACGTCCTGACTTTC.

This chain joins TRBV19 and TRBJ1-5; 7 positions agree with TRBD1. The ends lost 8 bases at V and 4 bases at J; junction bases unmatched: 11. CDR3 length equals 15 residues. Germline assignment: CDR1 LNHDA and CDR2 SQIVND (reference sequence). The chain's CDR3 is CASSRQGFRNQPQHF. CDR3 bases: TGTGCCAGTTCGCGACAGGGCTTTAGGAATCAGCCCCAGCATTTT.

The V and J genes are TRBV4-1 and TRBJ1-1; a possible D gene is TRBD1 (5 bases). The CDR3 spans 14 residues. V lost 3 bases, J lost 3 bases, and 11 bases lay in between. Germline CDR1 reads MGHRA; CDR2 reads YSYEKL. Here the CDR3 reads CASSQRLGDTEAFF. In DNA form, the CDR3 reads TGCGCCAGCAGCCAGCGACTAGGGGACACTGAAGCTTTCTTT.

This rearrangement joins TRBV7-9 to TRBJ2-7; tentative D call: TRBD1 (6 bases). From germline, CDR1 is SEHNR and CDR2 FQNEAQ (reference sequence). This CDR3 contains 15 residues. Trimming took 6 bases from V and 0 from J, leaving 15 bases between them. CDR3 in DNA: TGTGCCAGCAGTAGAGACAGGACCCCCTCCTACGAGCAGTACTTC. It translates to CASSRDRTPSYEQYF.

The chain couples TRBV28 to TRBJ2-3; 8 bases agree with TRBD1. After removal of 5 bases from V and 4 bases from J, the junction contained 5 bases not matched to a gene. This CDR3 region has 14 residues. Germline CDR1 MDHEN, CDR2 SYDVKM. CDR3 DNA: TGTGCCAGCAGTGACAGGGGTAGGTCAGATACGCAGTATTTT. Translated: CASSDRGRSDTQYF.

This clone was counted a single time. V is TRBV11-2 and J is TRBJ1-1; no firm D call. The ends were cut back, 3 bases at V and 0 bases at J, with 17 bases in the middle. CDR1 is SGHAT, CDR2 FQNNGV, per germline. The CDR3 length is 17 residues. The CDR3 region is CASSFPGSVRLNTEAFF. DNA of the CDR3: TGTGCCAGCAGCTTTCCCGGGAGCGTTCGTCTGAACACTGAAGCTTTCTTT.

The chain links TRBV5-1 to TRBJ1-2; 9 bases fit TRBD1. This CDR3 comprises 16 residues. Germline V gives CDR1 SGHRS, CDR2 YFSETQ. Trimming took 2 bases from V and 8 from J; bases not matched to a gene: 13. The CDR3 DNA follows: TGCGCCAGCAGCTTCGGGTTTTGGGGACAGGGAAAAGGCTACACCTTC. Translation gives CASSFGFWGQGKGYTF. The full variable domain, rest sourced from reference TRBV5-1 and TRBJ1-2, is KAGVTQTPRYLIKTRGQQVTLSCSPISGHRSVSWYQQTPGQGLQFLFEYFSETQRNKGNFPGRFSGRQFSNSRSEMNVSTLELGDSALYLCASSFGFWGQGKGYTFGSGTRLTVV.

The V gene is TRBV29-1, the J gene TRBJ1-1; D gene ambiguous. The V end lost 6 bases, the J end lost 7 bases, and 18 bases lay between the germline ends. Germline CDR1 is SQVTM and CDR2 is ANQGSEA. CDR3 size: 13 residues. Here the CDR3 DNA reads TGCAGCGTGCCCGTCGGGGATTTGAGTGAAGCTTTCTTT. It translates to CSVPVGDLSEAFF.

V usage is TRBV7-2 and J usage is TRBJ1-6, with TRBD1 identical over 9 bases. V was clipped by 1 base and J by 7 bases; unmatched bases: 5. The CDR3 covers 16 residues. The V gene's germline CDR1 is SGHTA and CDR2 FQGNSA. DNA for the CDR3: TGTGCCAGCAGCTTAGGACAGGGGGGGCAAAATTCACCCCTCCACTTT. It encodes CASSLGQGGQNSPLHF.

This chain uses TRBV28 with TRBJ2-7; tentatively, D is TRBD1 (6 bases). Germline V gene lookup returns CDR1 MDHEN and CDR2 SYDVKM. This CDR3 is 11 amino acids long. V was clipped by 10 bases and J by 4 bases, with 11 bases between them. Written as DNA, the CDR3 is TGTGCCACAGGGGAAAGATACGAGCAGTACTTC. It encodes CATGERYEQYF.

The chain links TRBV11-2 to TRBJ1-1; 8 bases align to TRBD1. With 5 bases clipped from V and 10 bases from J, the junction kept 3 bases outside the gene matches. Germline V lookup: CDR1 SGHAT, CDR2 FQNNGV. CDR3 length: 11 amino acids. The DNA for the CDR3 is TGTGCCAGCAGCCCCACAGGGGGAGCTTTCTTT. It is translated as CASSPTGGAFF.

J is TRBJ2-1 and V is TRBV5-1, with 11 bases aligning to TRBD2. CDR1 is SGHRS, CDR2 YFSETQ, per germline. J was trimmed by 2 bases and V by 0 bases; bases with no gene match: 7. The CDR3 length is 18 residues. This chain's CDR3 is CASSLGTSGWGPYNEQFF. The CDR3 nucleotides read TGCGCCAGCAGCTTGGGGACTAGCGGGTGGGGCCCCTACAATGAGCAGTTCTTC.

This chain links TRBV21-1 with TRBJ1-4; TRBD1 reflects the table's D call only, with no check against the DNA. TRBV21-1 has pseudogene status. The CDR3 covers 16 residues. The CDR3 nucleotides read TGTGCCAGCAGCAAAGGACTACAGGGTCCTAATGAAAAACTGTTTTTT. Protein: CASSKGLQGPNEKLFF.

The chain recombines TRBV5-6 with TRBJ2-7; 8 bases fit TRBD2. The CDR3 contains 15 residues. Germline CDR1 and CDR2: SGHDT and YYEEEE. Trimming removed 4 bases from V and 0 bases from J; junction bases left unmatched: 6. The CDR3 protein is CASSPLAVSSYEQYF. DNA of the CDR3: TGTGCCAGCAGCCCACTAGCGGTGTCCTCCTACGAGCAGTACTTC.

The rearrangement uses TRBV27 and TRBJ2-7; D might be TRBD2 (6 bases). The CDR3 runs to 12 residues. Trimming stripped 6 bases from V and 5 bases from J, with 11 bases between. CDR1 MNHEY and CDR2 SMNVEV come from the germline V gene (reference sequence). This chain's CDR3 is CASSQGGDEQYF. As DNA, the CDR3 is TGTGCCAGCAGCCAAGGAGGGGACGAGCAGTACTTC.